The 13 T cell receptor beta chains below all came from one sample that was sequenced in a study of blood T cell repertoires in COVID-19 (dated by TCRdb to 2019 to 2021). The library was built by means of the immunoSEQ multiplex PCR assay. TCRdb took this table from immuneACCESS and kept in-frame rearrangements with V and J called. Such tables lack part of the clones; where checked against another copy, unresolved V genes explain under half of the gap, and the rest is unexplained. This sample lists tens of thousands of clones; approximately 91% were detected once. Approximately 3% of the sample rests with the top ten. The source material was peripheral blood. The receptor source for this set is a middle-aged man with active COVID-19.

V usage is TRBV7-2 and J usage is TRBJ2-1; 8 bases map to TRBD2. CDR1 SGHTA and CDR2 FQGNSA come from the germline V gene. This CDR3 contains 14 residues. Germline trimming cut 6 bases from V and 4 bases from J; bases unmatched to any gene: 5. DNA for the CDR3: TGTGCCAGCAGACGTCGGGGGGGGTACAATGAGCAGTTCTTC. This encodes CASRRRGGYNEQFF.

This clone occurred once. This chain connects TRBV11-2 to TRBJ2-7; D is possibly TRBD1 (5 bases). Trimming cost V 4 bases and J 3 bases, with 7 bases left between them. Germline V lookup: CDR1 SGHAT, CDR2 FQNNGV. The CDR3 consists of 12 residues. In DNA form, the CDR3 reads TGTGCCAGCAGCTATACAGGCTACGAGCAGTACGTC. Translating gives CASSYTGYEQYV.

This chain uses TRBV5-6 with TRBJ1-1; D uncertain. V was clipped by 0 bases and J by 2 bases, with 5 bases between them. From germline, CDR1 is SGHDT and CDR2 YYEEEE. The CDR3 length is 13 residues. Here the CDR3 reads CASSLGANTEAFF. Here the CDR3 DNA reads TGTGCCAGCAGCTTGGGGGCTAACACTGAAGCTTTCTTT.

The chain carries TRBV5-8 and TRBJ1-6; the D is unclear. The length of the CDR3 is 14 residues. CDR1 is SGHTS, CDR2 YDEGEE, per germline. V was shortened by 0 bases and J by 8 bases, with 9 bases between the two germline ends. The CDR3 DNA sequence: TGTGCCAGCAGCTTGGGCACAACAGATTCACCCCTCCACTTT. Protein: CASSLGTTDSPLHF. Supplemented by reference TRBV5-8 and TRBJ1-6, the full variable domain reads EAGVTQSPTHLIKTRGQQATLRCSPISGHTSVYWYQQALGLGLQFLLWYDEGEERNRGNFPPRFSGRQFPNYSSELNVNALELEDSALYLCASSLGTTDSPLHFGNGTRLTVT.

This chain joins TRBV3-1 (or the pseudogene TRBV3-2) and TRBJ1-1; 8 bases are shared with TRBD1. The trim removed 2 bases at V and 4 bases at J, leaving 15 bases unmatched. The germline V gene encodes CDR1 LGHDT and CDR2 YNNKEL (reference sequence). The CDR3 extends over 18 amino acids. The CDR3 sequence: CASSQRSPGTGRATEAFF. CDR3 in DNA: TGTGCCAGCAGCCAAAGAAGTCCCGGGACAGGCCGAGCCACTGAAGCTTTCTTT.

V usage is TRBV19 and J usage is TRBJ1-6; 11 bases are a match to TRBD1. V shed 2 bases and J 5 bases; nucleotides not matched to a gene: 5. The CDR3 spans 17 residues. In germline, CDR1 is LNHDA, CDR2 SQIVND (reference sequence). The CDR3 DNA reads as TGTGCCAGTAGTATACCCGGGACAGGGGGTAATAATTCACCCCTCCACTTT. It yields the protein CASSIPGTGGNNSPLHF.

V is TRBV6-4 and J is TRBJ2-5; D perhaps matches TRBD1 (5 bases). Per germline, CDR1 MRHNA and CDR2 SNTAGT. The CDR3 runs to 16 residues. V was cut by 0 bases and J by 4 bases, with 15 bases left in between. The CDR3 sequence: CASSDSIRALRETQYF. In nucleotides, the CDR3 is TGTGCCAGCAGTGACTCGATCAGGGCACTAAGAGAGACCCAGTACTTC.

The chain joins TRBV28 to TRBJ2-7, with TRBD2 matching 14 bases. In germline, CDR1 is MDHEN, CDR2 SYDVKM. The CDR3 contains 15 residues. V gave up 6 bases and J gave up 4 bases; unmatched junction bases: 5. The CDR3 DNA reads TGTGCCAGCAGGGGGACTAGCGGGAGTTCGTACGAGCAGTACGTC. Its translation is CASRGTSGSSYEQYV.

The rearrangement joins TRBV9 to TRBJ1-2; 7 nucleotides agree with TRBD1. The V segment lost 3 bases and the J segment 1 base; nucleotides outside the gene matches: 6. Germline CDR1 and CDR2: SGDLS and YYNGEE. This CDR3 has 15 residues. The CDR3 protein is CASSDADRRNYGYTF. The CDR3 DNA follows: TGTGCCAGCAGCGATGCGGACAGGCGTAACTATGGCTACACCTTC.

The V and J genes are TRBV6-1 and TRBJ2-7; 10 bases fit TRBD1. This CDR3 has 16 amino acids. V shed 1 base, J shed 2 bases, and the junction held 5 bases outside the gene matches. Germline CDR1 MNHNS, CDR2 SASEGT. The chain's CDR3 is CASSEGAGTGAYEQYV. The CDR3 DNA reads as TGTGCCAGCAGTGAAGGGGCGGGGACAGGGGCCTACGAGCAGTACGTC.

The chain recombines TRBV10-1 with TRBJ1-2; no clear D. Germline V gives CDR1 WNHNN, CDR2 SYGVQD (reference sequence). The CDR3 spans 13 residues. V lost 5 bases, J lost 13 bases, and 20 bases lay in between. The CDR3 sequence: CASSFTTDERCTF. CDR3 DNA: TGCGCCAGCAGTTTCACAACCGACGAGCGTTGCACCTTC.

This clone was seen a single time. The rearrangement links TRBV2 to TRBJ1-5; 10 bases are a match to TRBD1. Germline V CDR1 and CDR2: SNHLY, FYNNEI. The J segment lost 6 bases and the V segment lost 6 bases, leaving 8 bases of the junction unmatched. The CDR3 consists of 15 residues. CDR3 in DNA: TGTGCCAGCAGCCGGACAGGGGGTGTGAGTCAGCCCCAGCATTTT. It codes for CASSRTGGVSQPQHF.

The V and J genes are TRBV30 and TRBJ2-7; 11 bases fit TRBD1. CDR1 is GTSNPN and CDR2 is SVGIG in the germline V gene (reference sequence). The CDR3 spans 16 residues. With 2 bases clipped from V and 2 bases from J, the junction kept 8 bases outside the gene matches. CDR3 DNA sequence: TGTGCCTGGAGTTATAAACCGGGACAGGGGGCCTACGAGCAGTACGTC. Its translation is CAWSYKPGQGAYEQYV.